The subject of this entry is one T cell receptor (beta chain). Trimming stripped 7 bases from V and 0 bases from J, with 10 bases between. Germline CDR1 reads SGHRS; CDR2 reads YFSETQ. The CDR3 extends over 13 amino acids. TCRdb reprocessed the reads via MiXCR and lists one record per CDR3 protein. This sample yields under 250,000 distinct CDR3 sequences, of which under 8.5% are seen a single time; more than 5.5% belongs to the top ten. This sample stems from a study of T cell repertoires in cytomegalovirus infection. The source material was PBMCs. The V call is TRBV5-1, the J call TRBJ1-1; the D gene is possibly TRBD1 (5 bases). This receptor was taken from a human donor in good health (CMV status not recorded). Some clones in this sample may be carry-over from other donors' samples. CDR3 sequence (DNA): TGCGCCAGCGGGCCGGGGCTGAACACTGAAGCTTTCTTT. It specifies CASGPGLNTEAFF.